A single sample is the source of the 30 T cell receptor beta chains below, sequenced in a study of T cells in Graves' hyperthyroidism and ophthalmopathy. RNA transcripts yielded amplified TCR beta CDR3 regions. HTBI primers were used for first-round RT-PCR of the TCR CDR3. TCRdb independently ran MiXCR on the multiplex PCR reads; one entry per CDR3 protein. The data show 300,000 or so distinct CDR3 sequences, with roughly 23% seen just once and around 45% held by the top ten. What was sequenced was blood. The receptors originated from a woman aged 50 to 60 with Graves' hyperthyroidism.

This clonotype was recorded at least ten times. The rearrangement uses TRBV5-1 and TRBJ1-1; 8 nucleotides agree with TRBD1. The V gene end was trimmed by 4 bases and the J gene end by 4 bases; junction bases not matched to a gene: 9. This CDR3 is built from 15 residues. CDR1 and CDR2 from the germline V gene are SGHRS and YFSETQ. DNA of the CDR3: TGCGCCAGCAGCACATCCAGGGGGCGGGGCACTGAAGCTTTCTTT. It translates to CASSTSRGRGTEAFF. The full variable domain, in which reference TRBV5-1 and TRBJ1-1 provide the parts outside the CDR3, is KAGVTQTPRYLIKTRGQQVTLSCSPISGHRSVSWYQQTPGQGLQFLFEYFSETQRNKGNFPGRFSGRQFSNSRSEMNVSTLELGDSALYLCASSTSRGRGTEAFFGQGTRLTVV.

This rearrangement joins TRBV12-3 or TRBV12-4 to TRBJ1-1; no clear D. Trimming left V 0 bases short and J 5 bases short, with 10 bases between. The CDR3 spans 14 residues. CDR3 nucleotide sequence: TGTGCCAGCAGTTTAGCGGAGGGTCGGACTGAAGCTTTCTTT. Residues: CASSLAEGRTEAFF.

This clonotype was detected many times. The chain carries TRBV11-2 and TRBJ1-1; a possible D gene is TRBD1 (5 bases). Germline loops: CDR1 SGHAT, CDR2 FQNNGV. The V end lost 3 bases, the J end lost 1 base, and 9 bases lay between the germline ends. The CDR3 spans 14 residues. The CDR3, as DNA: TGTGCCAGCAGCTTGGGACTAAGGAACACTGAAGCTTTCTTT. This codes for CASSLGLRNTEAFF.

V usage is TRBV5-4 and J usage is TRBJ1-1; D not certain. The CDR3 spans 13 residues. CDR1 is SGHNT, CDR2 YYREEE, per germline (reference sequence). With 0 bases removed from V and 6 bases from J, the gap between germline ends came to 9 bases. The DNA of the CDR3 is TGTGCCAGCAGCTTGGGAGCGCAACCTGAAGCTTTCTTT. Translating it yields CASSLGAQPEAFF.

This clonotype has just a few counts. V gene TRBV12-3 or TRBV12-4 combines with J gene TRBJ2-7; the match to TRBD2 covers 10 bases. The ends lost 6 bases at V and 10 bases at J; junction bases unmatched: 9. This CDR3 has 13 residues. The CDR3 nucleotides are TGTGCCAGCAGCCTACTAGCGGGAACGGAACAGTACTTC. It encodes CASSLLAGTEQYF.

This clonotype was counted many times. The chain carries TRBV24-1 and TRBJ2-3; perhaps TRBD1 as D (6 bases). CDR3 size: 18 residues. V lost 1 base and J lost 1, with 17 bases in between. Germline lookup yields CDR1 KGHDR and CDR2 SFDVKD. The CDR3 DNA follows: TGTGCCACCAGTGATTTACCGGGACACCTTAGTGGCACAGATACGCAGTATTTT. Translated, it gives CATSDLPGHLSGTDTQYF.

Comment on this clonotype: Just one base apart from a much larger clone, this may be a read error. The chain carries TRBV6-5 and TRBJ1-1; 7 positions agree with TRBD1. This CDR3 spans 14 amino acids. Germline trimming cut 8 bases from V and 0 bases from J; bases unmatched to any gene: 6. Germline assignment: CDR1 MNHEY and CDR2 SVGAGI. CDR3 nucleotides: TGTGCCAGCGGTTCGGGACAGATGAACACTGAAGCTTTCTTT. Protein sequence: CASGSGQMNTEAFF.

This clonotype was detected ten times or more. The chain combines TRBV2 with TRBJ2-7, with D perhaps assigned TRBD1 or TRBD2 (5 bases each). This CDR3 is built from 12 residues. Germline values: CDR1 SNHLY, CDR2 FYNNEI. V dropped 6 bases and J dropped 3 bases, with 9 bases sitting between them. For the CDR3, the DNA is TGTGCCAGCAGGAGGGACCACTACGAGCAGTACTTC. Protein: CASRRDHYEQYF.

The genes are TRBV10-3 and TRBJ2-5, with unresolved D. The V gene lost 4 bases and the J gene lost 5 bases, with 11 bases spanning the gap. In germline, CDR1 is ENHRY, CDR2 SYGVKD. This CDR3 spans 13 amino acids. CDR3 amino acids: CAISAAEGETQYF. The CDR3 DNA follows: TGTGCCATCAGTGCGGCGGAAGGGGAGACCCAGTACTTC.

This clonotype has a count of ten or more. The rearrangement joins TRBV28 to TRBJ2-3; TRBD2 agrees at 13 bases. The CDR3 has 17 amino acids. Germline CDR1 is MDHEN and CDR2 is SYDVKM. The J segment lost 3 bases and the V segment lost 1 base, leaving 4 bases of the junction unmatched. CDR3 DNA: TGTGCCAGCAGTTTATATACTAGCGGGAGGGGTACAGATACGCAGTATTTT. As protein: CASSLYTSGRGTDTQYF. The full variable domain, completed using reference TRBV28 and TRBJ2-3, is DVKVTQSSRYLVKRTGEKVFLECVQDMDHENMFWYRQDPGLGLRLIYFSYDVKMKEKGDIPEGYSVSREKKERFSLILESASTNQTSMYLCASSLYTSGRGTDTQYFGPGTRLTVL.

There are a few counts of this clonotype. The chain is built from TRBV19 and TRBJ2-1, with 8 bases fitting TRBD2. V was pared by 5 bases and J by 7 bases, with 13 bases of the junction left unmatched. Germline CDR1 LNHDA, CDR2 SQIVND (reference sequence). The CDR3 sequence is 16 residues long. CDR3 region: CASSPAGTGGRNEQFF. The CDR3 DNA reads as TGTGCCAGTAGTCCCGCGGGGACGGGGGGGCGGAATGAGCAGTTCTTC.

This clonotype occurred a few times. The chain joins TRBV6-1 to TRBJ1-5; D is perhaps TRBD1 (5 bases). With 6 bases removed from V and 4 bases from J, the gap between germline ends came to 13 bases. The germline V gene has CDR1 MNHNS and CDR2 SASEGT. The CDR3 totals 14 residues. The CDR3 here is CASSRRQSNQPQHF. DNA of the CDR3: TGTGCCAGCAGCCGGCGACAGAGTAATCAGCCCCAGCATTTT.

V usage is TRBV6-2 or TRBV6-3 and J usage is TRBJ2-3; the D gene is possibly TRBD1 (6 bases). The CDR3 spans 15 residues. Germline V CDR1 and CDR2: MNHEY, SVGEGT. V gave up 7 bases and J gave up 3 bases, with 17 bases separating them. The CDR3 sequence is CASTKQGRVTDTQYF. Here the CDR3 DNA reads TGTGCCAGCACTAAGCAGGGGAGAGTAACAGATACGCAGTATTTT.

The sample holds many counts of this clonotype. V and J are TRBV2 and TRBJ2-3, with D unclear. Trimming pared 1 base from V and 3 bases from J, leaving 17 bases between. Germline CDR1 reads SNHLY; CDR2 reads FYNNEI. The CDR3 contains 17 residues. This CDR3 reads CASSEEGPGTSTDTQYF. As DNA, the CDR3 is TGTGCCAGCAGTGAAGAAGGCCCAGGTACAAGTACAGATACGCAGTATTTT.

This clonotype was recorded at least ten times. This chain links TRBV11-2 with TRBJ2-7; D perhaps matches TRBD1 (5 bases). V shed 3 bases and J shed 1 base, with 10 bases lying between them. The CDR3 is 14 residues long. Germline values: CDR1 SGHAT, CDR2 FQNNGV. The CDR3 sequence: CASSFQDKSYEQYF. The CDR3 bases are TGTGCCAGCAGCTTCCAGGACAAATCCTACGAGCAGTACTTC.

This clonotype was counted a few times. The V gene is TRBV5-6, the J gene TRBJ2-5; TRBD2 matches at 7 bases. Trimming cost V 1 base and J 6 bases; bases outside gene matches: 6. Germline CDR1 reads SGHDT; CDR2 reads YYEEEE. CDR3 length: 14 residues. The CDR3 reads CASSLFGEGQTQYF. CDR3 nucleotide sequence: TGTGCCAGCAGCTTGTTCGGGGAGGGACAGACCCAGTACTTC.

At least ten counts were recorded for this clonotype. The V and J genes are TRBV12-3 or TRBV12-4 and TRBJ1-1; 8 bases fit TRBD1. The CDR3 contains 16 residues. The V segment lost 5 bases and the J segment 3 bases; nucleotides outside the gene matches: 11. The chain's CDR3 is CASSPRGQGGHTEAFF. The CDR3 nucleotides are TGTGCCAGCAGTCCGCGCGGACAGGGAGGGCACACTGAAGCTTTCTTT.

This clonotype has a count of ten or more. The rearrangement links TRBV7-9 to TRBJ2-7; TRBD1 aligns across 10 bases. Losses at the gene ends were 6 bases for V and 8 bases for J; bases not matched to a gene: 16. This CDR3 spans 16 amino acids. From germline, CDR1 is SEHNR and CDR2 FQNEAQ (reference sequence). For the CDR3, the DNA is TGTGCCAGCAGTTCTCTTACCCGACAGGGGGCAACCAAGCAGTACTTC. The encoded protein is CASSSLTRQGATKQYF.

The chain is built from TRBV5-1 and TRBJ1-1; weak D call: TRBD1 (5 bases). Germline loops: CDR1 SGHRS, CDR2 YFSETQ. V dropped 3 bases and J dropped 4 bases, with 10 bases sitting between them. This CDR3 contains 13 residues. CDR3 amino acids: CASSSSGTTEAFF. CDR3 nucleotide sequence: TGCGCCAGCAGCTCATCAGGGACCACTGAAGCTTTCTTT.

This clonotype has at least ten counts. V gene TRBV4-2 combines with J gene TRBJ2-7; D may be TRBD1 (5 bases). This CDR3 region has 15 residues. The germline CDR1 and CDR2 sequences are LGHNA and YNFKEQ. Trimming stripped 5 bases from V and 3 bases from J, with 17 bases between. CDR3 region: CASSSKRQLNYEQYF. CDR3 in DNA: TGTGCCAGCAGCTCAAAACGACAGCTCAACTACGAGCAGTACTTC.

V and J are TRBV7-9 and TRBJ2-3; 8 positions match TRBD1. The CDR3 contains 18 residues. The trim removed 1 base at V and 1 base at J, leaving 10 bases unmatched. From germline, CDR1 is SEHNR and CDR2 FQNEAQ (reference sequence). The CDR3 sequence: CASSLGKDREAGTDTQYF. For the CDR3, the DNA is TGTGCCAGCAGCTTAGGAAAGGACAGGGAAGCAGGCACAGATACGCAGTATTTT. Together with reference TRBV7-9 and TRBJ2-3, the CDR3 gives the full variable domain: DTGVSQNPRHKITKRGQNVTFRCDPISEHNRLYWYRQTLGQGPEFLTYFQNEAQLEKSRLLSDRFSAERPKGSFSTLEIQRTEQGDSAMYLCASSLGKDREAGTDTQYFGPGTRLTVL.

This clonotype appeared many times. The genes are TRBV30 and TRBJ2-5; 9 bases fit TRBD1. The CDR3 spans 14 residues. Germline CDR1 reads GTSNPN; CDR2 reads SVGIG (reference sequence). J was trimmed by 5 bases and V by 5 bases; bases with no gene match: 9. The CDR3 coding sequence is TGTGCCTGGGAACCGGGACAGGGAAGGGAGACCCAGTACTTC. Its protein is CAWEPGQGRETQYF.

This clonotype was detected ten times or more. The rearrangement joins TRBV28 to TRBJ2-7; unclear D gene. Deletions cut 3 bases from V and 0 bases from J, with 12 bases between. Germline lookup yields CDR1 MDHEN and CDR2 SYDVKM. The CDR3 totals 15 residues. CDR3 protein: CASSLLRPSSYEQYF. Here the CDR3 DNA reads TGTGCCAGCAGTTTGCTTCGTCCTAGCTCCTACGAGCAGTACTTC.

This clonotype appeared many times. The chain carries TRBV28 and TRBJ1-1; D unresolved. V was clipped by 3 bases and J by 5 bases, with 7 bases between them. This CDR3 comprises 12 residues. Germline V lookup: CDR1 MDHEN, CDR2 SYDVKM. CDR3 region: CASSFQVTEAFF. The CDR3 nucleotides are TGTGCCAGCAGTTTTCAGGTAACTGAAGCTTTCTTT.

This clonotype was seen at least ten times. This chain joins TRBV2 and TRBJ1-2; 9 nucleotides match TRBD1. The V and J ends lost 9 bases and 1 base, in that order; junction bases with no gene match: 3. Germline V gene lookup returns CDR1 SNHLY and CDR2 FYNNEI. The CDR3 is 13 residues long. CDR3 bases: TGTGCCAGGGGGACAGGGATTAACTATGGCTACACCTTC. This gives the protein CARGTGINYGYTF.

This clonotype was seen many times. The chain carries TRBV5-1 and TRBJ2-4; tentatively, D is TRBD1 or TRBD2 (5 bases each). The germline gives CDR1 SGHRS, CDR2 YFSETQ. V lost 4 bases, J lost 0 bases, and 8 bases lay in between. The CDR3 sequence is 14 residues long. This CDR3 is CASSTGTAKNIQYF. The CDR3 coding sequence is TGCGCCAGCAGCACCGGGACAGCCAAAAACATTCAGTACTTC.

Ten or more counts support this clonotype. The chain couples TRBV2 to TRBJ2-7; 10 bases are shared with TRBD1. From germline, CDR1 is SNHLY and CDR2 FYNNEI. J gave up 4 bases and V 8 bases, and 5 bases lay outside the gene matches. The CDR3 totals 13 residues. The chain's CDR3 is CASSRTGGYEQYF. The DNA for the CDR3 is TGTGCCAGCTCAAGGACAGGGGGGTACGAGCAGTACTTC. Complete variable domain (other parts from reference TRBV2 and TRBJ2-7): EPEVTQTPSHQVTQMGQEVILRCVPISNHLYFYWYRQILGQKVEFLVSFYNNEISEKSEIFDDQFSVERPDGSNFTLKIRSTKLEDSAMYFCASSRTGGYEQYFGPGTRLTVT.

In its sample, this clonotype was seen many times. The chain recombines TRBV5-1 with TRBJ1-1; 10 nucleotides match TRBD1. With 0 bases clipped from V and 1 base from J, the junction kept 0 bases outside the gene matches. Per the germline V gene, CDR1 is SGHRS and CDR2 is YFSETQ. CDR3 length: 15 residues. The CDR3 loop reads CASSLGDRGNTEAFF. The CDR3 DNA reads as TGCGCCAGCAGCTTGGGGGACAGGGGGAACACTGAAGCTTTCTTT.

This clonotype was observed at least ten times. The rearrangement joins TRBV20-1 to TRBJ2-7, with 8 bases matching TRBD2. The V gene end was trimmed by 1 base and the J gene end by 3 bases; junction bases not matched to a gene: 5. CDR1 is DFQATT and CDR2 is SNEGSKA in the germline V gene (reference sequence). This CDR3 spans 14 amino acids. The CDR3 loop is CSARASGRIYEQYF. CDR3 nucleotide sequence: TGCAGTGCTAGAGCAAGCGGGAGAATCTACGAGCAGTACTTC.

The V gene is TRBV6-5, the J gene TRBJ1-2; no clear D. The CDR3 is made up of 18 amino acids. In germline, CDR1 is MNHEY, CDR2 SVGAGI. Trimming cost V 4 bases and J 4 bases, with 25 bases left between them. CDR3 sequence: CASSLPHRLGPDFYGYTF. DNA of the CDR3: TGTGCCAGCAGTTTACCCCACAGATTAGGCCCCGATTTCTATGGCTACACCTTC.